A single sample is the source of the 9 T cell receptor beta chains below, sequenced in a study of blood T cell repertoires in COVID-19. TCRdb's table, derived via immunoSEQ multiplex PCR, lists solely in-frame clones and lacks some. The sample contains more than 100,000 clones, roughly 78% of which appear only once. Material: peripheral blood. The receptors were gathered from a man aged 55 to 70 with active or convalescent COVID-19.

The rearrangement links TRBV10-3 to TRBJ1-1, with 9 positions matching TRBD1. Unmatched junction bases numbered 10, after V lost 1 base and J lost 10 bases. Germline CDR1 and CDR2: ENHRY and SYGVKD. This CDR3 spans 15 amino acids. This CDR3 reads CAISEFEQGAVGAFF. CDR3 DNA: TGTGCCATCAGTGAGTTCGAACAGGGGGCTGTTGGAGCTTTCTTT.

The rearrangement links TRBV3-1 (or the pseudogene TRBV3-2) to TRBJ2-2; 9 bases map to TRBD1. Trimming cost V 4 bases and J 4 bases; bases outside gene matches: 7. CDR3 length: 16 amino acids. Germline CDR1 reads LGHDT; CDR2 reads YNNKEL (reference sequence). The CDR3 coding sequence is TGTGCCAGCAGCCCCCTAAGGGACAGGGCCACCGGGGAGCTGTTTTTT. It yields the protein CASSPLRDRATGELFF.

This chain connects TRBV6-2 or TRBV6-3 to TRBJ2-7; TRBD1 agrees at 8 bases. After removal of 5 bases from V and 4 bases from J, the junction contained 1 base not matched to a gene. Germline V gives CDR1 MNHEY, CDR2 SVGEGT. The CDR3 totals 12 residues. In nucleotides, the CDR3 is TGTGCCAGCAGTCGACAGGGGTACGAGCAGTACTTC. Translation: CASSRQGYEQYF.

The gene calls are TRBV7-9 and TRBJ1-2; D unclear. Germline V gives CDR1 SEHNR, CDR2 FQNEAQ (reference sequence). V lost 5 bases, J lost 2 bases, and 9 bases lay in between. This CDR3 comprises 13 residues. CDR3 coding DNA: TGTGCCAGCAGCCCCGGGATGAACTATGGCTACACCTTC. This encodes CASSPGMNYGYTF.

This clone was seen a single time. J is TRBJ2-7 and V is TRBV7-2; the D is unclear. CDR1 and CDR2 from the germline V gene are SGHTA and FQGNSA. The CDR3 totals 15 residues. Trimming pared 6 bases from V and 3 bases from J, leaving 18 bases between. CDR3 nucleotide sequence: TGTGCCAGCAGTCAAACTCGGGTCGGTATCTACGAGCAGTACTTC. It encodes CASSQTRVGIYEQYF.

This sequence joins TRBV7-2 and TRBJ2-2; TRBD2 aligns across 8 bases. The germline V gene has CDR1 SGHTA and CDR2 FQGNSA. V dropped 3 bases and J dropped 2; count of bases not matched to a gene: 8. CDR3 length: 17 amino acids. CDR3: CASSLGPAGANTGELFF. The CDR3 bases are TGTGCCAGCAGCTTGGGACCAGCGGGAGCTAACACCGGGGAGCTGTTTTTT.

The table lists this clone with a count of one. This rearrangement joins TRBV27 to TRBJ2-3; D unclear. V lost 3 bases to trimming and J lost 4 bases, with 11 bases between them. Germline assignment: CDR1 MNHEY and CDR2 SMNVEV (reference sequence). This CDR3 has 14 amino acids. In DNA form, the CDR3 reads TGTGCCAGCAGTTTGGGTAGTCAGGCAGATACGCAGTATTTT. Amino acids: CASSLGSQADTQYF.

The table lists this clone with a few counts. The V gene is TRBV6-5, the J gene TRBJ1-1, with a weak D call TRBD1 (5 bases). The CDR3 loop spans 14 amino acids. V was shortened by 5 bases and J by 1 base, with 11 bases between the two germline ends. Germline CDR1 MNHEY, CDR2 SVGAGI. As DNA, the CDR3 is TGTGCCAGCAGTCGGGACTATAGGAACACTGAAGCTTTCTTT. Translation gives CASSRDYRNTEAFF.

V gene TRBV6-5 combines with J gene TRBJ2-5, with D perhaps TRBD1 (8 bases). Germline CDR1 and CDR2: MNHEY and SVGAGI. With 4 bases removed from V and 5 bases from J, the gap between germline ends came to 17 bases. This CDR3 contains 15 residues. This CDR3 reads CASSSTDRGGETQYF. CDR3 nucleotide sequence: TGTGCCAGCAGTTCCACAGACAGGGGAGGGGAGACCCAGTACTTC.